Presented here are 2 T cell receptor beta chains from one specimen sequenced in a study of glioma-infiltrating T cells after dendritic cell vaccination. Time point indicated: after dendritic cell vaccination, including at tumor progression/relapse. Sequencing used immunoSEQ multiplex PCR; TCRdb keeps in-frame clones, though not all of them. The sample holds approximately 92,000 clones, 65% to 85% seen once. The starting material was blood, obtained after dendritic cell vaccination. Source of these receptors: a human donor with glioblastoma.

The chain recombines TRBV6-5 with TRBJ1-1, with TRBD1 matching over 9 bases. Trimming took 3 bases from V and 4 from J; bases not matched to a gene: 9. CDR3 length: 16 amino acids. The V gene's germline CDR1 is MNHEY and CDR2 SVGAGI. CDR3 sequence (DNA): TGTGCCAGCAGTTATGGACAGGACAGGGGTAGCACTGAAGCTTTCTTT. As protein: CASSYGQDRGSTEAFF.

CDR3 in amino acids: CASSREGQAWNEQFF. The DNA for the CDR3 is TGTGCCAGTAGCCGAGAGGGACAGGCTTGGAATGAGCAGTTCTTC. V is TRBV19 and J is TRBJ2-1, with TRBD1 matching over 8 bases. CDR1 LNHDA and CDR2 SQIVND come from the germline V gene (reference sequence). The CDR3 runs to 15 residues. The V segment lost 6 bases and the J segment 7 bases; nucleotides outside the gene matches: 11.